The next 26 T cell receptor beta chains were all read from a single sample in a study of technical replicates of blood from a few donors. Method: immunoSEQ multiplex PCR; TCRdb's copy keeps in-frame clones and lacks some. Altogether about 75,000 clones are present, around 97% being singletons, with the ten largest covering approximately 0.18%. The source material was T cells isolated from PBMCs. All receptors come from a human donor in good health.

The chain combines TRBV4-1 with TRBJ2-3, with 8 nucleotides matching TRBD2. Germline CDR1 and CDR2: MGHRA and YSYEKL. The V gene end was trimmed by 4 bases and the J gene end by 4 bases; junction bases not matched to a gene: 10. This CDR3 has 16 residues. Here the CDR3 DNA reads TGCGCCAGCAGCCCCCGGGAAGCGGGGGTGGCAGATACGCAGTATTTT. The encoded protein is CASSPREAGVADTQYF.

J is TRBJ1-2 and V is TRBV29-1, with TRBD1 matching over 10 bases. After removal of 4 bases from V and 7 bases from J, the junction contained 6 bases not matched to a gene. CDR3 size: 13 residues. CDR1 SQVTM and CDR2 ANQGSEA come from the germline V gene. Here the CDR3 reads CSVGDRGLSGYTF. The DNA of the CDR3 is TGCAGCGTTGGGGACAGGGGTTTGAGTGGCTACACCTTC.

The chain joins TRBV27 to TRBJ2-7; weak D call: TRBD1 (5 bases). Trimming took off 3 bases at V and 0 bases at J, with 9 bases between the two ends. Per germline, CDR1 MNHEY and CDR2 SMNVEV (reference sequence). The CDR3 is made up of 14 amino acids. In DNA form, the CDR3 reads TGTGCCAGCAGTTTGGGGCAGGGCTCCTACGAGCAGTACTTC. Translated: CASSLGQGSYEQYF.

The J gene is TRBJ2-1, the V gene TRBV6-5; 11 bases are a match to TRBD2. V gave up 7 bases and J gave up 10 bases; unmatched junction bases: 9. This CDR3 region has 14 residues. Germline V lookup: CDR1 MNHEY, CDR2 SVGAGI. The chain's CDR3 is CASKSLAGGGEQFF. The CDR3, as DNA: TGTGCCAGCAAGAGCCTAGCGGGAGGCGGGGAGCAGTTCTTC.

The chain couples TRBV28 to TRBJ2-1; D perhaps matches TRBD2 (6 bases). The germline V gene encodes CDR1 MDHEN and CDR2 SYDVKM. The CDR3 consists of 11 residues. V was shortened by 6 bases and J by 10 bases, with 10 bases between the two germline ends. In DNA, the CDR3 is TGTGCCAGCAGGCTTGGGGGGGAGCAGTTCTTC. Encoded protein: CASRLGGEQFF.

The chain combines TRBV4-1 with TRBJ1-4; D unclear. Germline assignment: CDR1 MGHRA and CDR2 YSYEKL. Trimming removed 1 base at V and 8 bases at J, with 5 bases between. CDR3 length: 12 amino acids. The CDR3 DNA sequence: TGCGCCAGCAGCCAAGTCCGGGAAAAACTGTTTTTT. Protein product: CASSQVREKLFF.

V is TRBV10-2 and J is TRBJ2-7; 11 bases line up with TRBD2. J was trimmed by 6 bases and V by 6 bases; bases with no gene match: 7. The CDR3 contains 14 residues. Germline values: CDR1 WSHSY, CDR2 SAAADI. In DNA form, the CDR3 reads TGCGCCAGCAGGCTAGCGGGAGGTTACTCCGAGCAGTACTTC. Its protein is CASRLAGGYSEQYF.

V is TRBV12-5 and J is TRBJ2-1; 8 positions match TRBD2. Germline values: CDR1 LGHNT, CDR2 FRNRAP. Trimming removed 0 bases from V and 0 bases from J; junction bases left unmatched: 10. The CDR3 contains 19 residues. The DNA for the CDR3 is TGTGCTAGTGGTTTGGTACGGGGTCTAGCGGGCGACTCCTACAATGAGCAGTTCTTC. Encoded protein: CASGLVRGLAGDSYNEQFF.

The CDR3 nucleotides read TGTGCCAGCAGCTCAAGTAACAGGGAAAATTCACCCCTCCACTTT. Encoded protein: CASSSSNRENSPLHF. V is TRBV7-9 and J is TRBJ1-6; a weak D match, TRBD1 (6 bases). CDR1 is SEHNR, CDR2 FQNEAQ, per germline (reference sequence). The CDR3 sequence is 15 residues long. The V end lost 4 bases, the J end lost 7 bases, and 14 bases lay between the germline ends.

The CDR3 region is CASSFGRGDTGELFF. CDR3 sequence (DNA): TGTGCCAGCAGCTTCGGCAGGGGGGACACCGGGGAGCTGTTTTTT. The chain has TRBV7-9 and TRBJ2-2, with a tentative D call TRBD1 (7 bases). Trimming left V 3 bases short and J 3 bases short, with 11 bases between. This CDR3 comprises 15 residues. Per the germline V gene, CDR1 is SEHNR and CDR2 is FQNEAQ (reference sequence).

The V gene is TRBV30, the J gene TRBJ2-7; possible D gene TRBD2, 6 bases. CDR1 and CDR2 from the germline V gene are GTSNPN and SVGIG (reference sequence). V was pared by 2 bases and J by 3 bases, with 11 bases between. This CDR3 contains 13 residues. The DNA for the CDR3 is TGTGCCTGGAGTACCGGAGGGGTCTACGAGCAGTACTTC. Translated: CAWSTGGVYEQYF.

The J gene is TRBJ1-1, the V gene TRBV7-8; D might be TRBD1 (5 bases). The V end lost 6 bases, the J end lost 5 bases, and 13 bases lay between the germline ends. CDR1 SGHVS and CDR2 FQNEAQ come from the germline V gene. The CDR3 extends over 13 amino acids. CDR3 residues: CASSSPGETEAFF. CDR3 in DNA: TGTGCCAGCAGTTCCCCGGGGGAAACTGAAGCTTTCTTT.

CDR3: CASRSVEDSGNTIYF. CDR3 in DNA: TGTGCCAGCAGATCGGTCGAGGACTCTGGAAACACCATATATTTT. This rearrangement joins TRBV7-8 to TRBJ1-3, with D unclear. Trimming removed 6 bases from V and 0 bases from J, with 12 bases in between. Germline loops: CDR1 SGHVS, CDR2 FQNEAQ. The CDR3 consists of 15 residues.

The chain employs TRBV28 and TRBJ2-3, with 10 bases that match TRBD2. This CDR3 is built from 17 residues. From germline, CDR1 is MDHEN and CDR2 SYDVKM. V shed 2 bases, J shed 4 bases, and the junction held 9 bases outside the gene matches. The CDR3 nucleotides are TGTGCCAGCAGTTTACAGCTCATACTAGCGGGATCAGATACGCAGTATTTT. Amino acids: CASSLQLILAGSDTQYF.

V usage is TRBV7-9 and J usage is TRBJ1-5, with D possibly being TRBD1 (5 bases). The V end lost 1 base, the J end lost 6 bases, and 10 bases lay between the germline ends. The CDR3 covers 14 residues. Looked up from germline, CDR1 is SEHNR and CDR2 is FQNEAQ (reference sequence). CDR3: CASSLEGHPQPQHF. The CDR3 DNA reads as TGTGCCAGCAGCTTAGAGGGGCACCCTCAGCCCCAGCATTTT.

This clone came up once. This chain links TRBV28 with TRBJ1-2, with TRBD1 as a possible D gene (6 bases). Germline V gene sequence: CDR1 MDHEN, CDR2 SYDVKM. The CDR3 consists of 15 residues. The V gene lost 6 bases and the J gene lost 5 bases, with 19 bases spanning the gap. The CDR3 sequence is CASSSGGKGDYGYTF. The DNA for the CDR3 is TGTGCCAGCAGCTCAGGAGGCAAGGGGGATTATGGCTACACCTTC.

This clone appeared a single time. The gene calls are TRBV7-9 and TRBJ2-1; 7 bases match TRBD1. There are 15 residues in the CDR3. V was clipped by 3 bases and J by 5 bases; unmatched bases: 7. The germline CDR1 and CDR2 sequences are SEHNR and FQNEAQ (reference sequence). The CDR3 DNA is TGTGCCAGCAGCTTGGGACAGCTAATTAACAATGAGCAGTTCTTC. Residues: CASSLGQLINNEQFF.

This chain's CDR3 is CATSRETWASGGTSTDTQYF. Here the CDR3 DNA reads TGTGCCACCAGCAGAGAGACGTGGGCTAGCGGGGGGACTAGCACAGATACGCAGTATTTT. V is TRBV15 and J is TRBJ2-3; the match to TRBD2 covers 11 bases. The CDR3 is made up of 20 amino acids. Germline CDR1 and CDR2: LNHNV and YYDKDF (reference sequence). J lost 0 bases, V lost 0 bases, and 11 bases had no gene match.

The CDR3 DNA sequence: TGTGCCAGCAGCCAGACAGGGTTTGATAATCAGCCCCAGCATTTT. As protein: CASSQTGFDNQPQHF. The V call is TRBV9, the J call TRBJ1-5, with TRBD1 identical over 7 bases. Looked up from germline, CDR1 is SGDLS and CDR2 is YYNGEE. V trimming: 4 bases; J trimming: 4 bases; junction bases outside the gene matches: 8. The CDR3 runs 15 residues.

The CDR3 is CAWTDGVAGRGGGLFF. The DNA for the CDR3 is TGTGCCTGGACCGACGGTGTGGCGGGGCGCGGGGGGGGGCTGTTTTTT. The rearrangement uses TRBV30 and TRBJ1-4, with D possibly TRBD1 on 5 matching bases. In germline, CDR1 is GTSNPN, CDR2 SVGIG (reference sequence). This CDR3 contains 16 residues. Trimming took off 4 bases at V and 14 bases at J, with 29 bases between the two ends.

The CDR3 bases are TGTGCCAGCAGCCGGGACAGTGACAATCCGAACACTGAAGCTTTCTTT. It codes for CASSRDSDNPNTEAFF. The J gene is TRBJ1-1, the V gene TRBV7-9; TRBD1 matches 7 bases. The V gene's germline CDR1 is SEHNR and CDR2 FQNEAQ (reference sequence). Germline trimming cut 5 bases from V and 1 base from J; bases unmatched to any gene: 10. The CDR3 contains 16 residues.

The chain couples TRBV11-3 to TRBJ2-7; tentative D call: TRBD1 (6 bases). The V and J ends lost 4 bases and 6 bases respectively, with 10 bases between them. Germline V gene data show CDR1 as SGHNT and CDR2 as YENEEA. CDR3 length equals 12 residues. CDR3 sequence reads: CASSSQGFEQYF. In DNA form, the CDR3 reads TGTGCCAGCAGCTCACAGGGATTCGAGCAGTACTTC.

V is TRBV5-5 and J is TRBJ2-7; TRBD1 aligns across 7 bases. Germline lookup yields CDR1 SGHKS and CDR2 YYEKEE (reference sequence). CDR3 length: 14 residues. V was clipped by 0 bases and J by 3 bases; unmatched bases: 3. The CDR3 sequence is CASSLGDSYYEQYF. CDR3 bases: TGTGCCAGCAGCTTGGGGGACAGTTACTACGAGCAGTACTTC.

This sequence joins TRBV19 and TRBJ1-2; D is undetermined. The V end lost 3 bases, the J end lost 4 bases, and 9 bases lay between the germline ends. The germline gives CDR1 LNHDA, CDR2 SQIVND (reference sequence). CDR3 length: 13 amino acids. The DNA of the CDR3 is TGTGCCAGTAGTATGTCCGACATCTATGGCTACACCTTC. It yields the protein CASSMSDIYGYTF.

The chain combines TRBV10-2 with TRBJ1-5; D is unclear. Germline-derived CDR1 and CDR2 are WSHSY and SAAADI. The CDR3 runs 14 residues. V was trimmed by 6 bases and J by 2 bases, leaving 11 bases between them. The CDR3 DNA is TGCGCCAGCAGACACACAAGTGGCAATCAGCCCCAGCATTTT. Amino acid sequence: CASRHTSGNQPQHF.

The chain links TRBV6-5 to TRBJ2-2, with D perhaps matching TRBD2 (5 bases). This CDR3 region has 14 residues. Trimming took 5 bases from V and 6 from J, leaving 13 bases between them. Germline CDR1 and CDR2: MNHEY and SVGAGI. The CDR3 sequence is CASSPVPRAGELFF. The CDR3 bases are TGTGCCAGCAGTCCGGTCCCGCGGGCCGGGGAGCTGTTTTTT.